These 6 T cell receptor beta chains originate from one sample sequenced in a study of spatial heterogeneity in lung cancer. TCRdb itself ran the 5' RACE reads through MiXCR, one entry per CDR3 protein. The sample shows 110,000 or so distinct CDR3 sequences, about a tenth of them seen only once. The time point is: blood at routine non-recurrence follow-up after resection. Source: PBMCs, taken at follow-up. These receptors were obtained from a female donor with early-stage non-small cell lung cancer.

This clonotype was seen a few times. The chain carries TRBV2 and TRBJ2-1; 11 positions agree with TRBD2. Germline lookup yields CDR1 SNHLY and CDR2 FYNNEI. The CDR3 consists of 15 residues. The trim removed 4 bases at V and 5 bases at J, leaving 4 bases unmatched. For the CDR3, the DNA is TGTGCCAGCAGTGTCGGGACTAGCGGACACAATGAGCAGTTCTTC. Its translation is CASSVGTSGHNEQFF.

This clonotype was detected a few times. The rearrangement joins TRBV5-1 to TRBJ1-5; a possible D gene is TRBD1 (5 bases). Germline loops: CDR1 SGHRS, CDR2 YFSETQ. The CDR3 extends over 13 amino acids. V was cut by 3 bases and J by 3 bases, with 7 bases left in between. The CDR3 DNA is TGCGCCAGCAGCTGGGACTACAATCAGCCCCAGCATTTT. It specifies CASSWDYNQPQHF. Together with reference TRBV5-1 and TRBJ1-5, the CDR3 gives the full variable domain: KAGVTQTPRYLIKTRGQQVTLSCSPISGHRSVSWYQQTPGQGLQFLFEYFSETQRNKGNFPGRFSGRQFSNSRSEMNVSTLELGDSALYLCASSWDYNQPQHFGDGTRLSIL.

The chain is built from TRBV28 and TRBJ1-1; D gene ambiguous. CDR1 is MDHEN and CDR2 is SYDVKM in the germline V gene. V was clipped by 6 bases and J by 1 base, with 12 bases between them. The CDR3 is 14 amino acids. CDR3 DNA sequence: TGTGCCAGCAGGTCAACGATCGCGAACACTGAAGCTTTCTTT. Amino acids: CASRSTIANTEAFF.

This clonotype is a singleton in its sample. The genes are TRBV20-1 and TRBJ2-3, with 11 nucleotides matching TRBD2. J lost 0 bases, V lost 2 bases, and 13 bases had no gene match. CDR1 DFQATT and CDR2 SNEGSKA come from the germline V gene (reference sequence). The CDR3 spans 19 residues. The CDR3 DNA reads TGCAGTGCTAGACTAGGACTAGCGGGCCCAAGGGGTAGCACAGATACGCAGTATTTT. This codes for CSARLGLAGPRGSTDTQYF.

This clonotype has a count of ten or more. The genes are TRBV6-6 and TRBJ1-1; 9 nucleotides line up with TRBD1. Germline V gene sequence: CDR1 MNHNY, CDR2 SVGAGI (reference sequence). CDR3 size: 15 residues. The V segment lost 1 base and the J segment 3 bases; nucleotides outside the gene matches: 3. The chain's CDR3 is CASSYLQGADTEAFF. For the CDR3, the DNA is TGTGCCAGCAGTTACTTACAGGGGGCGGACACTGAAGCTTTCTTT.

The chain recombines TRBV6-5 with TRBJ1-1; D ambiguous. There are 13 residues in the CDR3. CDR1 and CDR2 from the germline V gene are MNHEY and SVGAGI. V was trimmed by 6 bases and J by 6 bases, leaving 14 bases between them. CDR3 amino acids: CASRKTFSSEAFF. DNA of the CDR3: TGTGCCAGCAGGAAGACATTTTCCTCTGAAGCTTTCTTT.